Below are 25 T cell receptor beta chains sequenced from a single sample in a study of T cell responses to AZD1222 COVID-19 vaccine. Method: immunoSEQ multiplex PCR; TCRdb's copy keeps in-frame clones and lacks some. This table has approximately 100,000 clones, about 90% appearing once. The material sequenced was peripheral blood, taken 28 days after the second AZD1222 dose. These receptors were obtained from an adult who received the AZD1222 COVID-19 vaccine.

CDR3 residues: CASSLDSGAGNTIYF. The CDR3 region has the DNA TGCGCCAGCAGCTTGGATTCGGGAGCAGGAAACACCATATATTTT. The chain recombines TRBV5-1 with TRBJ1-3; D not resolved. This CDR3 is built from 15 residues. CDR1 and CDR2 from the germline V gene are SGHRS and YFSETQ. V dropped 0 bases and J dropped 4 bases, with 11 bases sitting between them.

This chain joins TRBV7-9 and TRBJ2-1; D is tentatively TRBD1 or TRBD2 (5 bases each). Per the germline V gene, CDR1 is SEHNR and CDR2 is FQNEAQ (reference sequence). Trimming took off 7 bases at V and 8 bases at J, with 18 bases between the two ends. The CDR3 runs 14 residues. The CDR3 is CASNPGSRGDEQFF. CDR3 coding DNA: TGTGCCAGCAACCCGGGATCCCGGGGCGATGAGCAGTTCTTC.

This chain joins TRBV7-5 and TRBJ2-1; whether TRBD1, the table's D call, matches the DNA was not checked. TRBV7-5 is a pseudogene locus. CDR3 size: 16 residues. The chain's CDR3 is CVRSLVHPGGGNEQFF. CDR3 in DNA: TGTGTCAGAAGCTTAGTTCATCCAGGGGGCGGGAATGAGCAGTTCTTC.

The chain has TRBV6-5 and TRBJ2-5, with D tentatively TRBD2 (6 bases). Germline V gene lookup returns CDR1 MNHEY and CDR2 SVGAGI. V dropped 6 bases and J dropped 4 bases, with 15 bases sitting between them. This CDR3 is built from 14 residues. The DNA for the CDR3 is TGTGCCAGCAGCCTCGGGACTTACGCAGAGACCCAGTACTTC. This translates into CASSLGTYAETQYF.

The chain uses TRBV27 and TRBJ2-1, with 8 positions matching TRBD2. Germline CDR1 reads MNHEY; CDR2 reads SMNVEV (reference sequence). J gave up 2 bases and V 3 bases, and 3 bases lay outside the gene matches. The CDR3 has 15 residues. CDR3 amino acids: CASSFSGGPYNEQFF. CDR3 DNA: TGTGCCAGCAGTTTCTCGGGAGGGCCCTACAATGAGCAGTTCTTC.

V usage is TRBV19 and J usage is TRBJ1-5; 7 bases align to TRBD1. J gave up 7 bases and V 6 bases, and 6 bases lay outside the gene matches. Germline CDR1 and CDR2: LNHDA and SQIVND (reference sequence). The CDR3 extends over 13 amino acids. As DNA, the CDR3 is TGTGCCAGTAGGATAAGACAGGGACAGCCCCAGCATTTT. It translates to CASRIRQGQPQHF.

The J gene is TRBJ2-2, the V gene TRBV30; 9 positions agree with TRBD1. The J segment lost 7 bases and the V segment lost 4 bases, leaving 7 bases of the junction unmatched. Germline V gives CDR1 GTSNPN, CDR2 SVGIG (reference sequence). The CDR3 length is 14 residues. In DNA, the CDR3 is TGTGCCTGGAAAAGGACAGGGGAAGGCGGGGAGCTGTTTTTT. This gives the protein CAWKRTGEGGELFF.

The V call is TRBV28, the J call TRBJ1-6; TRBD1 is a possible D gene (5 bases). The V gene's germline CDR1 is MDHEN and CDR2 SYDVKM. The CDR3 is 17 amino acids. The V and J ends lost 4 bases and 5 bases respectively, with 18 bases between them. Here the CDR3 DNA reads TGTGCCAGCAGTTCACAGGTCGACGGTATACATAATTCACCCCTCCACTTT. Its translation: CASSSQVDGIHNSPLHF.

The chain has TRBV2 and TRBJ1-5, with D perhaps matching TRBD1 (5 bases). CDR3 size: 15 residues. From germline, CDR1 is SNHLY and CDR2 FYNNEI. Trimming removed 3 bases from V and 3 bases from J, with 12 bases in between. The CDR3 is CASSDTQGTNQPQHF. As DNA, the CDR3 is TGTGCCAGCAGTGACACGCAGGGTACCAATCAGCCCCAGCATTTT.

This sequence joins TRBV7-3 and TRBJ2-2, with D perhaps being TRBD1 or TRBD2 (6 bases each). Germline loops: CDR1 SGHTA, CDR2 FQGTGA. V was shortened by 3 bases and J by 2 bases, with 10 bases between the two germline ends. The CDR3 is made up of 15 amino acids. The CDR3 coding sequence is TGTGCCAGCAGCTTCGGGGGCGTTAACACCGGGGAGCTGTTTTTT. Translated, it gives CASSFGGVNTGELFF.

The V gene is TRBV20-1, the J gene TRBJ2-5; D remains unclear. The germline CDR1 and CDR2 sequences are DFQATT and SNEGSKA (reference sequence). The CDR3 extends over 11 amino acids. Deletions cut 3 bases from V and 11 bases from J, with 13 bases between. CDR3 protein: CSASLLSSQYF. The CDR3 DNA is TGCAGTGCTAGTCTGCTATCTTCTCAGTACTTC.

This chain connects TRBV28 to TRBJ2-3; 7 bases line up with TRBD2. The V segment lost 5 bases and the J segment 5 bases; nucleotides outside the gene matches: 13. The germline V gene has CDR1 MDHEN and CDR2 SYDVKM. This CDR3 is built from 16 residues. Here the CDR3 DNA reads TGTGCCAGCAGTCCACCCGGCGGGAGATTATTAGATACGCAGTATTTT. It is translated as CASSPPGGRLLDTQYF.

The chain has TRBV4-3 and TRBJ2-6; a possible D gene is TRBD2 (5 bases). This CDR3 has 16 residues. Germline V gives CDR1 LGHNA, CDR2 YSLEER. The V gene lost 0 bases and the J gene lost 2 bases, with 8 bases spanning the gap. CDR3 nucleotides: TGCGCCAGCAGCCAAGATGGAGGCCCTGGGGCCAACGTCCTGACTTTC. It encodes CASSQDGGPGANVLTF.

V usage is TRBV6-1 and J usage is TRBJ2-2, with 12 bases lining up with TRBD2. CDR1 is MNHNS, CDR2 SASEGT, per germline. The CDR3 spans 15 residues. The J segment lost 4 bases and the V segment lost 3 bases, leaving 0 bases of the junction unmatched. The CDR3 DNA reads TGTGCCAGCAGTGAGACTAGCGGGAGCACCGGGGAGCTGTTTTTT. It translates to CASSETSGSTGELFF.

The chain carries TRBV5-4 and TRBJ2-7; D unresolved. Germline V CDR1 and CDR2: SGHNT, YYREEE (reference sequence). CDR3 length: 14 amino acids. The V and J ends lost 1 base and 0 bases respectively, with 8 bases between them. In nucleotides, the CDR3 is TGTGCCAGCAGCTTGACGGAGAACTCCTACGAGCAGTACTTC. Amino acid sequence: CASSLTENSYEQYF.

CDR3 loop: CASSVGLVAYEQYF. The CDR3 DNA sequence: TGTGCCAGCAGCGTAGGGTTGGTTGCCTACGAGCAGTACTTC. This chain links TRBV9 with TRBJ2-7; D is uncertain. This CDR3 is 14 amino acids long. V was clipped by 0 bases and J by 2 bases, with 9 bases between them. CDR1 SGDLS and CDR2 YYNGEE come from the germline V gene.

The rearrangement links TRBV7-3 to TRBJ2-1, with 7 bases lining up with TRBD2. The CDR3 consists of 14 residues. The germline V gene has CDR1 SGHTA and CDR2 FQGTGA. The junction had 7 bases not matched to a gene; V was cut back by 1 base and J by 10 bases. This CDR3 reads CASSLMSGATEQFF. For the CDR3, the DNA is TGTGCCAGCAGCTTAATGAGCGGGGCTACGGAGCAGTTCTTC.

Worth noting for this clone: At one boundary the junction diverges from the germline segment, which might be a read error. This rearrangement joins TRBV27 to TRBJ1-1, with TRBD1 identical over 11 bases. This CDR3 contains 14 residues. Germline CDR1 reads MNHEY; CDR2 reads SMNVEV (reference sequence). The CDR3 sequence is CASRGTGGNPEAFF. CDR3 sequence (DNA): TGTGCCAGCAGAGGGACAGGGGGGAACCCTGAAGCTTTCTTT.

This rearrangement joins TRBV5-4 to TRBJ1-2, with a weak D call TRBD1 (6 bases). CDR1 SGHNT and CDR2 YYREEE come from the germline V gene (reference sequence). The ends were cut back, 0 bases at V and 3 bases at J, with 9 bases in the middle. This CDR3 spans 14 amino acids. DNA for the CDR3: TGTGCCAGCAGCTTGGTACAGGGTGACTATGGCTACACCTTC. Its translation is CASSLVQGDYGYTF.

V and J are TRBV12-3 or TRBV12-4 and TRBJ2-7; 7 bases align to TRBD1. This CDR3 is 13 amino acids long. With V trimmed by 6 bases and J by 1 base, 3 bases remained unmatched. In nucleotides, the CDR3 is TGTGCCAGCAGACAGGGGTCGTCCTACGAGCAGTACTTC. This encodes CASRQGSSYEQYF.

CDR3 sequence reads: CASSLRSGRGYTF. The CDR3 DNA is TGTGCCAGCAGTTTACGGTCCGGGCGTGGCTACACCTTC. The rearrangement joins TRBV27 to TRBJ1-2; D is undetermined. Trimming took off 2 bases at V and 7 bases at J, with 11 bases between the two ends. CDR3 length: 13 amino acids. Germline lookup yields CDR1 MNHEY and CDR2 SMNVEV (reference sequence).

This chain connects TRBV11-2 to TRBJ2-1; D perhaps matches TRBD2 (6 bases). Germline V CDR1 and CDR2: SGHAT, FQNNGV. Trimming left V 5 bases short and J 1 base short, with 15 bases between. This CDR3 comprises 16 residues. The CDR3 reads CASSPYYGTSYNEQFF. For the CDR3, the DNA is TGTGCCAGCAGCCCTTACTACGGGACTTCCTACAATGAGCAGTTCTTC.

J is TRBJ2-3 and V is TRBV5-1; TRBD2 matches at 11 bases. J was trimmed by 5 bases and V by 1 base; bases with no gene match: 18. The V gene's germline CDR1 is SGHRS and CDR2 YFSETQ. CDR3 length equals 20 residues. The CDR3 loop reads CASSLKGFPGLADRQDTQYF. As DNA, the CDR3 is TGCGCCAGCAGCTTGAAGGGGTTTCCGGGACTAGCGGACCGGCAAGATACGCAGTATTTT.

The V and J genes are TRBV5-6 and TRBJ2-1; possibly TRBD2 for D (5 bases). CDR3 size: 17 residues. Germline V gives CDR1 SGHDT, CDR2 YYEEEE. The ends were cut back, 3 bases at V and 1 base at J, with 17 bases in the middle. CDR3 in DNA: TGTGCCAGCAGCTCGGAGGTTGATAGCAGTTCCTACAATGAGCAGTTCTTC. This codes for CASSSEVDSSSYNEQFF.

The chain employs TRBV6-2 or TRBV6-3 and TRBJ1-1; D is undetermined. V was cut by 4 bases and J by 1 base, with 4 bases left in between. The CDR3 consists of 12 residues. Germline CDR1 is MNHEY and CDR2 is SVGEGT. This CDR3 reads CASSFRNTEAFF. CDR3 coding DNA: TGTGCCAGCAGTTTTAGGAACACTGAAGCTTTCTTT.